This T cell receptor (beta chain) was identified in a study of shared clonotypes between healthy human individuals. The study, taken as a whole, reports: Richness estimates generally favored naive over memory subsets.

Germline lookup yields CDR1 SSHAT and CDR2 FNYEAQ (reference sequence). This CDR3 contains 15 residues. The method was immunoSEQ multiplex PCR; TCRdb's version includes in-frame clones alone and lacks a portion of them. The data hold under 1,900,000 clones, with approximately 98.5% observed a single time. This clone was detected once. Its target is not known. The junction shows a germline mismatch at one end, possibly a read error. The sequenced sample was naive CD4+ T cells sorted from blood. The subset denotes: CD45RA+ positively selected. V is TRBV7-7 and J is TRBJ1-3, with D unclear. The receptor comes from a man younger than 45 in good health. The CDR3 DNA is TGTGCTAGCAGCTTAGGTCCCGACTCTGGAAACACCATATATTTT. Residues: CASSLGPDSGNTIYF. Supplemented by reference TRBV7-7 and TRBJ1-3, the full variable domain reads GAGVSQSPRYKVTKRGQDVTLRCDPISSHATLYWYQQALGQGPEFLTYFNYEAQPDKSGLPSDRFSAERPEGSISTLTIQRTEQRDSAMYRCASSLGPDSGNTIYFGEGSWLTVV.